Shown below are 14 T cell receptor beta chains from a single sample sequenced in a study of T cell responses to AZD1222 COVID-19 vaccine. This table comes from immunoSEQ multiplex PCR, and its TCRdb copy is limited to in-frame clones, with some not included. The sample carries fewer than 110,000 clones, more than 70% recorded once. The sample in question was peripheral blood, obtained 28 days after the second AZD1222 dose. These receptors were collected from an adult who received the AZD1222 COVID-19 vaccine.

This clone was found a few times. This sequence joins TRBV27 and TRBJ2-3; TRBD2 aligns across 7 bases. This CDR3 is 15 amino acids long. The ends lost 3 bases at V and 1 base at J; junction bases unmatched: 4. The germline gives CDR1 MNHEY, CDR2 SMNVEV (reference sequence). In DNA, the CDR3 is TGTGCCAGCAGTTTTGTAGCGGGCCGCACAGATACGCAGTATTTT. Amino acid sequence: CASSFVAGRTDTQYF.

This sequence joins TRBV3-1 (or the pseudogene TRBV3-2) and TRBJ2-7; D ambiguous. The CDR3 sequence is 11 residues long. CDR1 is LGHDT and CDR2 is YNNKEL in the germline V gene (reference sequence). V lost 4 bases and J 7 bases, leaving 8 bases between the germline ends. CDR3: CASSLSAEQYF. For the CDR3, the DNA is TGTGCCAGCAGCCTGAGCGCGGAGCAGTACTTC.

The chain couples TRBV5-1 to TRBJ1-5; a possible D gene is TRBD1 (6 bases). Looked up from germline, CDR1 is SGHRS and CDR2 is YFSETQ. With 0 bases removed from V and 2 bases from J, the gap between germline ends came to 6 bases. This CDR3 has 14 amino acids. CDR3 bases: TGCGCCAGCAGCTTGGAGGGGGGCAATCAGCCCCAGCATTTT. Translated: CASSLEGGNQPQHF.

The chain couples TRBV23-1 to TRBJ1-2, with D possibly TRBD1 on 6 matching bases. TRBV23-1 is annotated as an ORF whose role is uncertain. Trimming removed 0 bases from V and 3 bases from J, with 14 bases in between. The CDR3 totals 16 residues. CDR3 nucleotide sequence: TGCGCCAGCAGTCAATCGAGGCAGGGGATGGACTATGGCTACACCTTC. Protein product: CASSQSRQGMDYGYTF.

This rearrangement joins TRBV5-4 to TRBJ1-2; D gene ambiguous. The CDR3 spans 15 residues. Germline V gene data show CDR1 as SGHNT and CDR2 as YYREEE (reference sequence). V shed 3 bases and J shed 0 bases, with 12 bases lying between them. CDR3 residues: CASSSAWGANYGYTF. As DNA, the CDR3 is TGTGCCAGCAGCTCCGCTTGGGGAGCTAACTATGGCTACACCTTC.

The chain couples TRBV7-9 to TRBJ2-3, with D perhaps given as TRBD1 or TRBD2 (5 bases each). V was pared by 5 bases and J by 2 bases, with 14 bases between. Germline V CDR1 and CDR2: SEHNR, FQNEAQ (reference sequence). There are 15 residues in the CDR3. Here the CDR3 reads CASSPRDRYTDTQYF. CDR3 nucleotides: TGTGCCAGCAGCCCTCGGGACCGATACACAGATACGCAGTATTTT.

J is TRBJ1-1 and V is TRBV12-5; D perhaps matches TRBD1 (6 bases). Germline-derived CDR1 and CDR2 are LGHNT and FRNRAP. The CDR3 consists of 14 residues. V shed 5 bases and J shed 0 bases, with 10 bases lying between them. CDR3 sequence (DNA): TGTGCTAGTGGTCTACAGGGTCTGAACACTGAAGCTTTCTTT. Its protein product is CASGLQGLNTEAFF. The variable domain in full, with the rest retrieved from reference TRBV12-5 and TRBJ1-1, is DARVTQTPRHKVTEMGQEVTMRCQPILGHNTVFWYRQTMMQGLELLAYFRNRAPLDDSGMPKDRFSAEMPDATLATLKIQPSEPRDSAVYFCASGLQGLNTEAFFGQGTRLTVV.

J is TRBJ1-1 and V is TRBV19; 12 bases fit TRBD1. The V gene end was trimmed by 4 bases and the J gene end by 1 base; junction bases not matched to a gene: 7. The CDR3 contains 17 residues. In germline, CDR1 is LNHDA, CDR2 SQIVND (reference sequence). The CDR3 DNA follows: TGTGCCAGTAGTAAGACGGGGGACAGGGGGCCGAACACTGAAGCTTTCTTT. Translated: CASSKTGDRGPNTEAFF.

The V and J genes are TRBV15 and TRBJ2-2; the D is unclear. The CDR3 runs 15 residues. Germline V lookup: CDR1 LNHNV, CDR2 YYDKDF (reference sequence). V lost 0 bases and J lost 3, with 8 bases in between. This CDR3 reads CATSRDSQYTGELFF. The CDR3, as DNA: TGTGCCACCAGCAGAGATTCGCAGTACACCGGGGAGCTGTTTTTT.

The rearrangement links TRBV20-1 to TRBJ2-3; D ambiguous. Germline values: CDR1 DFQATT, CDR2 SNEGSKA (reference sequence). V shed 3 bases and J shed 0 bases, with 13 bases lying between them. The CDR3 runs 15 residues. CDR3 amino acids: CSASLLVVSTDTQYF. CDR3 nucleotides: TGCAGTGCTAGTCTCCTTGTGGTCAGCACAGATACGCAGTATTTT.

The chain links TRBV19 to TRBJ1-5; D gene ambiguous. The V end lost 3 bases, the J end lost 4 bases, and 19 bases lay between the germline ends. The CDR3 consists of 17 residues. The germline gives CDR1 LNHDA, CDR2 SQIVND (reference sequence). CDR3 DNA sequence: TGTGCCAGTAGTATCTTTCATGGCAGCAACACTAATCAGCCCCAGCATTTT. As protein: CASSIFHGSNTNQPQHF. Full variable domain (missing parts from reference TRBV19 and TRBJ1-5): DGGITQSPKYLFRKEGQNVTLSCEQNLNHDAMYWYRQDPGQGLRLIYYSQIVNDFQKGDIAEGYSVSREKKESFPLTVTSAQKNPTAFYLCASSIFHGSNTNQPQHFGDGTRLSIL.

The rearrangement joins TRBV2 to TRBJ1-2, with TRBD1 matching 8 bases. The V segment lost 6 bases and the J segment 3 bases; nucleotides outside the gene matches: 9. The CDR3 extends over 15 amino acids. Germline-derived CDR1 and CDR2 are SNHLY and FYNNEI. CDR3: CASSPQGAQDYGYTF. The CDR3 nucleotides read TGTGCCAGCAGCCCGCAGGGGGCTCAGGACTATGGCTACACCTTC.

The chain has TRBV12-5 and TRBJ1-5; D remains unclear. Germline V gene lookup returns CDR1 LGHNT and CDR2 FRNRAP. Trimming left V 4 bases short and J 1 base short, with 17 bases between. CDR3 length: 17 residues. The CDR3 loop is CASGSADFSPSNQPQHF. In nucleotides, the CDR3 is TGTGCTAGTGGTTCGGCAGACTTTTCCCCGAGCAATCAGCCCCAGCATTTT.

CDR3 coding DNA: TGTGCCATCGGAGCTAGCGGGACCCTCAATGAGCAGTTCTTC. Translating gives CAIGASGTLNEQFF. This rearrangement joins TRBV10-3 to TRBJ2-1, with TRBD2 identical over 9 bases. The CDR3 covers 14 residues. In germline, CDR1 is ENHRY, CDR2 SYGVKD. With 8 bases clipped from V and 6 bases from J, the junction kept 8 bases outside the gene matches.